A selection of T cell receptor beta chains follows, all from one sample in a study of blood T cell repertoires in COVID-19. The table came from immunoSEQ multiplex PCR; TCRdb's copy has only in-frame clones and leaves some out. The data show roughly 100,000 clones, about 79% seen once. Sequenced sample: peripheral blood. These receptors were obtained from an elderly woman with active or convalescent COVID-19. The CDR3 runs from the conserved cysteine through the conserved F or W. D genes are given only for firm matches. A row's size may be missing; if present it is once, few, many or a size class.

CDR3aa,CDR3nt,v_gene,j_gene,abundance,d_gene
CATRTVRDNEQFF,TGTGCCACCCGGACAGTCAGGGACAATGAGCAGTTCTTC,TRBV10-3,TRBJ2-1,.,.
CASSQQASSGNTIYF,TGTGCCAGCAGTCAACAGGCGAGCTCTGGAAACACCATATATTTT,TRBV2,TRBJ1-3,.,.
CASSYTWGDQPQHF,TGTGCCAGCAGCTACACGTGGGGAGATCAGCCCCAGCATTTT,TRBV2,TRBJ1-5,.,.
CASSFLSHPKPSPLHF,TGTGCCAGCAGCTTCCTTAGTCACCCAAAACCTTCACCCCTCCACTTT,TRBV11-3,TRBJ1-6,.,.
CASSFTGGPVEQYF,TGTGCCAGCAGTTTCACGGGGGGGCCAGTTGAGCAGTACTTC,TRBV27,TRBJ2-7,medium-sized,TRBD2
CASSYYGARGQPQHF,TGTGCCAGCAGTTACTACGGGGCTCGGGGGCAGCCCCAGCATTTT,TRBV6-2/TRBV6-3,TRBJ1-5,.,.
CASSLQGLNSPLHF,TGTGCCAGCAGTTTGCAGGGGCTCAATTCACCCCTCCACTTT,TRBV6-6,TRBJ1-6,.,.
CASSSSGELFF,TGTGCCAGCTCATCCTCCGGGGAGCTGTTTTTT,TRBV18,TRBJ2-2,.,.
CASRIWGTGASNQPQHF,TGTGCCAGTAGAATATGGGGGACAGGGGCTAGCAATCAGCCCCAGCATTTT,TRBV19,TRBJ1-5,.,TRBD1
CASSLLAGVEETQYF,TGCGCCAGCAGCTTATTAGCGGGAGTGGAAGAGACCCAGTACTTC,TRBV5-1,TRBJ2-5,once,TRBD2
CASSLDPSSGGTKFF,TGTGCCAGCAGCTTAGACCCCAGTAGCGGGGGGACCAAGTTCTTC,TRBV11-2,TRBJ2-1,.,TRBD2
CASSGLGGLTYEQYF,TGTGCCAGTTCAGGTCTGGGGGGGCTTACCTACGAGCAGTACTTC,TRBV28,TRBJ2-7,.,.
CASSHLNGQVQETQYF,TGTGCCAGCAGCCACTTAAACGGACAGGTTCAAGAGACCCAGTACTTC,TRBV6-2/TRBV6-3,TRBJ2-5,.,TRBD1
CASSLQGTHYGYTF,TGTGCCAGCAGTTTACAGGGCACTCACTATGGCTACACCTTC,TRBV28,TRBJ1-2,.,.
CASGVREREQYF,TGTGCCAGTGGGGTGAGGGAAAGAGAGCAGTACTTC,TRBV19,TRBJ2-7,few,.
CASSAIPGSRVEKLFF,TGTGCCAGCAGTGCTATCCCAGGGTCCCGGGTTGAAAAACTGTTTTTT,TRBV27,TRBJ1-4,.,.
CASSIKVGGSSNQPQHF,TGCGCCAGCAGCATTAAGGTGGGAGGGAGCAGCAATCAGCCCCAGCATTTT,TRBV5-1,TRBJ1-5,few,.
CASSQNLQGSEQYF,TGCGCCAGCAGCCAGAACTTACAGGGTTCCGAGCAGTACTTC,TRBV5-1,TRBJ2-7,.,.
CASSAGRDYYGYTF,TGTGCCAGCAGTGCCGGACGGGACTACTATGGCTACACCTTC,TRBV6-6,TRBJ1-2,.,.
CASIDHSNRGSYEQYF,TGCGCCAGCATTGACCACTCAAACAGGGGCTCCTACGAGCAGTACTTC,TRBV5-1,TRBJ2-7,.,TRBD1
CASSLSRVSTEAFF,TGTGCCAGCAGTTTAAGCAGGGTATCCACTGAAGCTTTCTTT,TRBV28,TRBJ1-1,.,.
CASRIAIRTGGHTIYF,TGTGCCAGTAGAATAGCAATTCGGACAGGTGGTCACACCATATATTTT,TRBV19,TRBJ1-3,few,TRBD1
CASKDRGYLANTEAFF,TGTGCCAGTAAAGACAGGGGCTACCTTGCGAACACTGAAGCTTTCTTT,TRBV19,TRBJ1-1,.,TRBD1
CASSPGTVHGYTF,TGTGCCAGTAGTCCCGGGACAGTGCATGGCTACACCTTC,TRBV19,TRBJ1-2,.,TRBD1
CASSPIAGHEYGYTF,TGTGCCAGCAGTCCAATAGCGGGACATGAGTATGGCTACACCTTC,TRBV6-5,TRBJ1-2,.,.
CASSQAAGGTDTQYF,TGTGCCAGCAGCCAAGCAGCGGGGGGCACAGATACGCAGTATTTT,TRBV3-1/TRBV3-2,TRBJ2-3,.,TRBD2
CASLQGMNTEAFF,TGTGCCAGCCTCCAGGGAATGAACACTGAAGCTTTCTTT,TRBV28,TRBJ1-1,.,.
CASSQNRETEAFF,TGTGCCAGCTCACAGAACAGGGAAACTGAAGCTTTCTTT,TRBV18,TRBJ1-1,.,.
CASSFRGQIQETQYF,TGCGCCAGCAGCTTTAGGGGACAGATTCAAGAGACCCAGTACTTC,TRBV5-1,TRBJ2-5,.,TRBD1
CASSWGRGGSKPQHF,TGTGCCAGCAGTTGGGGTCGAGGGGGATCGAAGCCCCAGCATTTT,TRBV28,TRBJ1-5,.,.
CASSLGGYEQYF,TGTGCCAGCAGTTTGGGAGGGTACGAGCAGTACTTC,TRBV28,TRBJ2-7,.,TRBD2
CASSPGPLGELFF,TGTGCCAGCAGCCCTGGGCCCCTCGGGGAGCTGTTTTTT,TRBV11-2,TRBJ2-2,.,.
CASSLRGGDTQYF,TGTGCCAGCAGCTTGCGCGGGGGTGATACGCAGTATTTT,TRBV5-4,TRBJ2-3,.,TRBD2
CAIGTGHGYTF,TGTGCCATAGGGACAGGGCACGGCTACACCTTC,TRBV10-3,TRBJ1-2,.,TRBD1
CASSLAANTGELFF,TGCGCCAGCAGCTTGGCCGCGAACACCGGGGAGCTGTTTTTT,TRBV5-1,TRBJ2-2,.,.
CASSSGGFNYGYTF,TGTGCCAGCAGCTCAGGGGGCTTCAACTATGGCTACACTTTC,TRBV5-6,TRBJ1-2,.,TRBD1
CASSLGTGQGASYNSPLHF,TGTGCCAGCAGTTTAGGGACGGGACAGGGGGCCTCCTATAATTCACCCCTCCACTTT,TRBV28,TRBJ1-6,.,TRBD1
CASSSQGYNYGYTF,TGTGCCAGCAGTTCCCAGGGGTACAACTATGGCTACACCTTC,TRBV28,TRBJ1-2,.,.
CASSPRGAGGPDTQYF,TGTGCCAGCTCACCACGCGGAGCGGGGGGGCCAGATACGCAGTATTTT,TRBV18,TRBJ2-3,.,TRBD2
CASSPATGGEETQYF,TGTGCCAGCTCACCAGCGACAGGGGGGGAAGAGACCCAGTACTTC,TRBV18,TRBJ2-5,.,TRBD1
CASSLTGSFYGYTF,TGTGCCAGCAGTTTAACAGGGAGTTTCTATGGCTACACCTTC,TRBV28,TRBJ1-2,.,.
CASSQGYDRHYGYTF,TGCGCCAGCAGCCAAGGATACGACAGGCACTATGGCTACACCTTC,TRBV4-3,TRBJ1-2,.,.
CSASRAGGHEKLFF,TGCAGTGCTAGTAGGGCAGGGGGACATGAAAAACTGTTTTTT,TRBV20-1,TRBJ1-4,.,TRBD1
CGSGSSNQPQHF,TGTGGTTCGGGGTCAAGCAATCAGCCCCAGCATTTT,TRBV28,TRBJ1-5,.,.
CASSPGTSGQETQYF,TGTGCCAGCAGCCCCGGGACTAGCGGCCAAGAGACCCAGTACTTC,TRBV5-4,TRBJ2-5,.,TRBD2
CASSLVSGGIGAYEQYF,TGCGCCAGCAGCTTGGTCTCAGGAGGCATTGGGGCCTACGAGCAGTACTTC,TRBV5-1,TRBJ2-7,.,.
CASSLAANNYGYTF,TGTGCCAGCAGCTTAGCGGCAAATAACTATGGCTACACCTTC,TRBV7-2,TRBJ1-2,once,.
CAGSSTGFSGNTIYF,TGTGCCGGAAGCTCGACAGGGTTCTCTGGAAACACCATATATTTT,TRBV6-5,TRBJ1-3,.,TRBD1
CASSLYAQGQYEQFF,TGTGCCAGCAGTTTATACGCCCAGGGGCAGTATGAGCAGTTCTTC,TRBV27,TRBJ2-1,.,.
CASSLENRHPPWDF,TGTGCCAGCAGCTTAGAGAACAGGCACCCACCTTGGGATTTT,TRBV7-2,TRBJ1-5,.,.
CASSLVNYGYTF,TGTGCCAGCAGCTTAGTAAACTATGGCTACACCTTC,TRBV7-2,TRBJ1-2,once,.